There are a few counts of the clone carrying this TCR beta chain. Its specificity is unknown. These data are taken from a study of shared clonotypes between healthy human individuals. Trimming removed 4 bases from V and 7 bases from J, with 10 bases in between. Germline V gene data show CDR1 as ENHRY and CDR2 as SYGVKD. CDR3 length: 12 residues. The study, taken as a whole, reports: Memory subsets had estimated richness that was generally smaller than that of naive subsets. With several donors compared, around 4.7% of naive CD4 clonotypes were shared.

Clones were sequenced by immunoSEQ multiplex PCR, and TCRdb holds only the in-frame ones, with some missing. The sample lists 1,100,000 or so clones; 78% were seen once. The TCR originated in a man between 18 and 35 years old in good health. Some clones in this sample may be carry-over from other donors' samples. The chain recombines TRBV10-3 with TRBJ1-2; no definite D call. The sample comprised memory CD4+ T cells from PBMCs. Subset here: CD45RA-negative fraction. CDR3 in DNA: TGTGCCATCAGTGCTGGCCCCAGTGGCTACACCTTC. The encoded protein is CAISAGPSGYTF.